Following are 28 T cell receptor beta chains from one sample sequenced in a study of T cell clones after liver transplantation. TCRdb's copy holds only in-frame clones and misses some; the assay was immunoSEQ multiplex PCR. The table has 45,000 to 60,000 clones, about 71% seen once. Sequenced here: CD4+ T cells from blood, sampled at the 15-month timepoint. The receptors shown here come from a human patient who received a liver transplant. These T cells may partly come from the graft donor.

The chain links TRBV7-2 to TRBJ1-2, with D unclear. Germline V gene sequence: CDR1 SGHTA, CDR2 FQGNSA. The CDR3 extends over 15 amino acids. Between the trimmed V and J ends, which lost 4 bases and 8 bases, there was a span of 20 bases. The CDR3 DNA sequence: TGTGCCAGCAGCTCCGAAGGATTCCAGGTGGGAGGCTACACCTTC. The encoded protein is CASSSEGFQVGGYTF. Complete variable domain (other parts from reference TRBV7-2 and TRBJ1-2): GAGVSQSPSNKVTEKGKDVELRCDPISGHTALYWYRQSLGQGLEFLIYFQGNSAPDKSGLPSDRFSAERTGGSVSTLTIQRTQQEDSAVYLCASSSEGFQVGGYTFGSGTRLTVV.

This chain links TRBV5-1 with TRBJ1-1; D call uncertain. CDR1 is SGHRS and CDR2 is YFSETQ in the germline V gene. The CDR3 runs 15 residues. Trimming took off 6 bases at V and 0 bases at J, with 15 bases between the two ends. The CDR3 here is CASNMVGGMNTEAFF. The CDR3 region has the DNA TGCGCCAGCAATATGGTCGGCGGCATGAACACTGAAGCTTTCTTT.

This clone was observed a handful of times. CDR3 region: CASSLGVFGVDTEAFF. Written as DNA, the CDR3 is TGCGCCAGCAGCTTGGGGGTATTCGGAGTGGACACTGAAGCTTTCTTT. The chain combines TRBV5-1 with TRBJ1-1; D is ambiguous. CDR3 length: 16 amino acids. Germline V lookup: CDR1 SGHRS, CDR2 YFSETQ. V lost 0 bases and J 3 bases, leaving 15 bases between the germline ends.

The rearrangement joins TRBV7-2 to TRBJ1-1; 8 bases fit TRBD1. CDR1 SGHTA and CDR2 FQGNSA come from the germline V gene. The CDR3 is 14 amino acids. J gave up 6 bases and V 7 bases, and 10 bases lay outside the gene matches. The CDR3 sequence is CASTIGPGQAEAFF. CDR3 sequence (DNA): TGTGCCAGCACCATAGGACCGGGACAGGCTGAAGCTTTCTTT.

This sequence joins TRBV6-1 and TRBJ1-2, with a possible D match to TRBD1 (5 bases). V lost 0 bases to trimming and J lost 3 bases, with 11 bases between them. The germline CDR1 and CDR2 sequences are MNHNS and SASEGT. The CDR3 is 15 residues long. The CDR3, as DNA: TGTGCCAGCAGTGAAGCCCCAGGGCGGGACTATGGCTACACCTTC. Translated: CASSEAPGRDYGYTF.

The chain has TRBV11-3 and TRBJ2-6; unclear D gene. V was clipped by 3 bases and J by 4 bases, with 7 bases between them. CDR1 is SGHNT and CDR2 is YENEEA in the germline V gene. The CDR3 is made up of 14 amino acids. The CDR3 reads CASSFSRGANVLTF. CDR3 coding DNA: TGTGCCAGCAGCTTCTCCAGGGGGGCCAACGTCCTGACTTTC.

The CDR3 region has the DNA TGTGCCAGCAGCTTAGAACAGGATCCAAACATTCAGTACTTC. Translating it yields CASSLEQDPNIQYF. The genes are TRBV7-9 and TRBJ2-4; tentatively, D is TRBD1 (5 bases). The germline CDR1 and CDR2 sequences are SEHNR and FQNEAQ (reference sequence). CDR3 size: 14 residues. Trimming pared 1 base from V and 6 bases from J, leaving 10 bases between.

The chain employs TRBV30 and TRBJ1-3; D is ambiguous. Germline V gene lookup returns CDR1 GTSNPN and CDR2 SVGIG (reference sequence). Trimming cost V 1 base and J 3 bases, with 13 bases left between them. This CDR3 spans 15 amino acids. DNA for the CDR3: TGTGCCTGGAGTGACCAGGACCGTCTTGGAAACACCATATATTTT. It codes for CAWSDQDRLGNTIYF.

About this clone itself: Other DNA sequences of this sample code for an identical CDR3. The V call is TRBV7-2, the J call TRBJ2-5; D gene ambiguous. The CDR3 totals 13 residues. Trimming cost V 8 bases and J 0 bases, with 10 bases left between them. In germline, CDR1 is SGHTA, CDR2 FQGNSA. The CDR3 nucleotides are TGTGCCAGCCGACGTGGAGACCAAGAGACCCAGTACTTC. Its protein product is CASRRGDQETQYF.

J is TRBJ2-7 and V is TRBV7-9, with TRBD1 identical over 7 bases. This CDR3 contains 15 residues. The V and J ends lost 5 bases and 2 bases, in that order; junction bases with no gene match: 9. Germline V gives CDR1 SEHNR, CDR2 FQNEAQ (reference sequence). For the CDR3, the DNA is TGTGCCAGCAGCAAACAGGGGAATTACGCCTACGAGCAGTACTTC. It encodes CASSKQGNYAYEQYF.

The CDR3 here is CSVEELGETQYF. For the CDR3, the DNA is TGCAGCGTTGAAGAGCTCGGGGAGACCCAGTACTTC. This chain connects TRBV29-1 to TRBJ2-5; D call uncertain. CDR3 length equals 12 residues. V lost 0 bases and J lost 5, with 7 bases in between. CDR1 and CDR2 from the germline V gene are SQVTM and ANQGSEA.

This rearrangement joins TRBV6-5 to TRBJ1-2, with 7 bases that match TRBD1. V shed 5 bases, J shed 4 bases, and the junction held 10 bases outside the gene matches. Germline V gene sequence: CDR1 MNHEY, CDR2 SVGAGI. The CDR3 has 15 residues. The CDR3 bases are TGTGCCAGCAGTAAACAGGGGATGGGGTTCTATGGCTACACCTTC. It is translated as CASSKQGMGFYGYTF.

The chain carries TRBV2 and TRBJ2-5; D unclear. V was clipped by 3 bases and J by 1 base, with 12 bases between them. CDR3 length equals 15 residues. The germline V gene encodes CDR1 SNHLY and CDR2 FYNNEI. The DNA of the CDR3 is TGTGCCAGCAGTGAGCAGCAGAGTCTCCAAGAGACCCAGTACTTC. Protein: CASSEQQSLQETQYF.

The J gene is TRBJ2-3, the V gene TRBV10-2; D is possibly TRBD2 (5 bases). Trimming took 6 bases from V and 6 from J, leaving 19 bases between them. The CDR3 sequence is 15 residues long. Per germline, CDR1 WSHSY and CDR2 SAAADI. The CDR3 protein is CASRDWQSGVDTQYF. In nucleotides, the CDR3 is TGCGCCAGCAGGGACTGGCAATCAGGTGTGGATACGCAGTATTTT.

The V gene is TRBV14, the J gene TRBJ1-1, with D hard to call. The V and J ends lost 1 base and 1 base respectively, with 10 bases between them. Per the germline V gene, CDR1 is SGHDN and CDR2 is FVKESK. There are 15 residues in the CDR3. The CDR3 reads CASSQAPGRNTEAFF. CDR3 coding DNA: TGTGCCAGCAGCCAAGCCCCGGGGAGGAACACTGAAGCTTTCTTT.

CDR3: CASSVGQGVGTDTQYF. In nucleotides, the CDR3 is TGTGCCAGCAGCGTGGGACAGGGGGTGGGGACAGATACGCAGTATTTT. The rearrangement joins TRBV5-4 to TRBJ2-3, with 11 bases identical to TRBD1. With 4 bases clipped from V and 3 bases from J, the junction kept 7 bases outside the gene matches. The CDR3 consists of 16 residues. Germline-derived CDR1 and CDR2 are SGHNT and YYREEE (reference sequence).

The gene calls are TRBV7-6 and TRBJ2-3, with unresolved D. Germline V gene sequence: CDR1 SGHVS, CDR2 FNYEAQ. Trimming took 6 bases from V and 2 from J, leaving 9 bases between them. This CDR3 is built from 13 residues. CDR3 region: CASSAQATDTQYF. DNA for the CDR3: TGTGCCAGCAGTGCGCAGGCCACAGATACGCAGTATTTT.

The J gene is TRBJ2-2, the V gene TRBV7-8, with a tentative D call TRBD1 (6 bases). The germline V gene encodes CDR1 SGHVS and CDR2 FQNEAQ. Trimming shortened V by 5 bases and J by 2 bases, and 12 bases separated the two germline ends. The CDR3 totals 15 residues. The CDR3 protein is CASSQAGANTGELFF. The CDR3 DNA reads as TGTGCCAGCAGCCAGGCAGGGGCTAACACCGGGGAGCTGTTTTTT.

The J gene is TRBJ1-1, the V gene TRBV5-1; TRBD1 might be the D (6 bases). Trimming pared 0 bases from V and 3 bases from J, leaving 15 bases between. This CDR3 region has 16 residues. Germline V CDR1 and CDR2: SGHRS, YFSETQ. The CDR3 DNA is TGCGCCAGCAGCTTGGCGCCAGGGGCGGTGGACACTGAAGCTTTCTTT. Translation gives CASSLAPGAVDTEAFF.

The CDR3 DNA is TGTGCCAGCAGCTTAGAGAGTAGCGGGGGGGCCGGGAGGTTCTTC. Encoded protein: CASSLESSGGAGRFF. The chain links TRBV11-2 to TRBJ2-1; TRBD2 matches at 11 bases. V lost 0 bases and J lost 15; bases outside the gene matches: 10. Germline CDR1 SGHAT, CDR2 FQNNGV. This CDR3 region has 15 residues.

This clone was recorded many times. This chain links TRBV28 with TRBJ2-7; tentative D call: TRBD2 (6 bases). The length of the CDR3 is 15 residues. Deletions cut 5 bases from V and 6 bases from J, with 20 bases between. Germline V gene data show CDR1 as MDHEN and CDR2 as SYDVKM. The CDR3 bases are TGTGCCAGCAGTCCAGTGTTAGCGGAGGGGCGCGAGCAGTACGTC. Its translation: CASSPVLAEGREQYV.

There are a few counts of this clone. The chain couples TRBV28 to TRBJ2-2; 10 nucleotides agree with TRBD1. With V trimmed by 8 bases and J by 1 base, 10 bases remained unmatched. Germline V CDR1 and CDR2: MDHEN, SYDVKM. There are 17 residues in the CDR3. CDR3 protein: CASESGQGIGNTGELFF. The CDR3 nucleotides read TGTGCCAGCGAGTCGGGACAGGGGATTGGGAACACCGGGGAGCTGTTTTTT.

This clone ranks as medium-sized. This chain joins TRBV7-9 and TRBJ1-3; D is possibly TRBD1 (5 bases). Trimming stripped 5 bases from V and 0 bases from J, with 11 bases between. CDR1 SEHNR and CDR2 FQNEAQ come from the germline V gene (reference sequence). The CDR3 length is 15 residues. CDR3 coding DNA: TGTGCCAGCAGCCCGTCGGGGCTCTCTGGAAACACCATATATTTT. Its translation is CASSPSGLSGNTIYF. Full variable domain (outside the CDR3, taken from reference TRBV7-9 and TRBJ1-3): DTGVSQNPRHKITKRGQNVTFRCDPISEHNRLYWYRQTLGQGPEFLTYFQNEAQLEKSRLLSDRFSAERPKGSFSTLEIQRTEQGDSAMYLCASSPSGLSGNTIYFGEGSWLTVV.

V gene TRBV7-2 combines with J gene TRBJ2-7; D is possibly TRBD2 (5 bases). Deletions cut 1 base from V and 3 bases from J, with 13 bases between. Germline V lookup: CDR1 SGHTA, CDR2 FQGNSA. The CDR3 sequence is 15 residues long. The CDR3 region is CASSLERKTFYEQYF. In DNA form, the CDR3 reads TGTGCCAGCAGCTTAGAGCGGAAAACCTTCTACGAGCAGTACTTC.

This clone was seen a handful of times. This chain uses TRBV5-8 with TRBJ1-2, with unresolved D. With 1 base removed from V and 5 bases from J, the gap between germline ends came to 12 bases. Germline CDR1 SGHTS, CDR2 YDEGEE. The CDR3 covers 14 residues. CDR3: CASSLTGRTYGYTF. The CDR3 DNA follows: TGTGCCAGCAGCTTGACGGGCAGGACTTATGGCTACACCTTC.

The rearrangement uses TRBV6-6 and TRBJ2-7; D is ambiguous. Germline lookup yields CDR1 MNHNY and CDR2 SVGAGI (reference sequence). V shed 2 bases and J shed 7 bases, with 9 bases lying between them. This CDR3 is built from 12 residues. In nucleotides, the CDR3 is TGTGCCAGCAGTTACGCGAGTGGTGAGCAGTACTTC. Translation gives CASSYASGEQYF.

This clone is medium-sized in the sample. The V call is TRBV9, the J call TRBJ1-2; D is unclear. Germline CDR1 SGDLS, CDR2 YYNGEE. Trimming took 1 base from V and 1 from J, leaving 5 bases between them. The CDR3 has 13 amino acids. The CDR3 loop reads CASSVNDNYGYTF. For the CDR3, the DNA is TGTGCCAGCAGCGTAAACGATAACTATGGCTACACCTTC.

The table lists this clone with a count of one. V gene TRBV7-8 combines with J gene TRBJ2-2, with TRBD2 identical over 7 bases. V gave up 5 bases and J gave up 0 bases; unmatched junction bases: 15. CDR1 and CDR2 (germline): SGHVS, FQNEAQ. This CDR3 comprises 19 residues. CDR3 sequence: CASSRRSFTAGANTGELFF. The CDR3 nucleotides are TGTGCCAGCAGCCGAAGGTCATTCACGGCGGGGGCGAACACCGGGGAGCTGTTTTTT.